These 14 T cell receptor beta chains were all obtained from the same sample, sequenced in a study of blood T cell repertoires in COVID-19. Assay: immunoSEQ multiplex PCR; the TCRdb copy retains only in-frame clones and omits some. Here the sample spans 100,000 or so clones, 70% to 90% being singletons. The material sequenced was peripheral blood. These receptors all stem from a human donor in a cohort sampled during active COVID-19.

The chain employs TRBV5-1 and TRBJ2-5; D ambiguous. Germline assignment: CDR1 SGHRS and CDR2 YFSETQ. V was shortened by 4 bases and J by 0 bases, with 10 bases between the two germline ends. The CDR3 is 14 amino acids. The CDR3 DNA reads TGCGCCAGCAGCCTTCGACACGACCAAGAGACCCAGTACTTC. Its translation is CASSLRHDQETQYF.

The genes are TRBV28 and TRBJ1-2; no clear D. V lost 6 bases, J lost 3 bases, and 5 bases lay in between. The CDR3 spans 11 residues. Per the germline V gene, CDR1 is MDHEN and CDR2 is SYDVKM. The CDR3 nucleotides are TGTGCCAGCAGGGACTACTATGGCTACACCTTC. Its translation: CASRDYYGYTF.

V usage is TRBV2 and J usage is TRBJ1-1, with 7 positions matching TRBD1. After removal of 10 bases from V and 4 bases from J, the junction contained 9 bases not matched to a gene. CDR3 length: 13 residues. CDR1 is SNHLY and CDR2 is FYNNEI in the germline V gene. The CDR3 DNA reads TGTGCCACTCTGGACAGGTCAAGCACTGAAGCTTTCTTT. Amino acids: CATLDRSSTEAFF.

The V call is TRBV5-1, the J call TRBJ1-2; D is undetermined. CDR1 SGHRS and CDR2 YFSETQ come from the germline V gene. The length of the CDR3 is 13 residues. V was trimmed by 1 base and J by 4 bases, leaving 8 bases between them. CDR3 bases: TGCGCCAGCAGCTTGAGCCTCCCCTATGGCTACACCTTC. Translated, it gives CASSLSLPYGYTF. Based on the CDR3 plus reference TRBV5-1 and TRBJ1-2, the full variable domain is KAGVTQTPRYLIKTRGQQVTLSCSPISGHRSVSWYQQTPGQGLQFLFEYFSETQRNKGNFPGRFSGRQFSNSRSEMNVSTLELGDSALYLCASSLSLPYGYTFGSGTRLTVV.

V and J are TRBV2 and TRBJ2-5; D possibly corresponds to TRBD1 (6 bases). Germline CDR1 is SNHLY and CDR2 is FYNNEI. The CDR3 has 14 amino acids. Trimming stripped 6 bases from V and 5 bases from J, with 16 bases between. Written as DNA, the CDR3 is TGTGCCAGCAGCCTACAGGGATCGGGGGAGACCCAGTACTTC. Translation gives CASSLQGSGETQYF.

This sequence joins TRBV12-3 or TRBV12-4 and TRBJ1-2; D remains ambiguous. Trimming removed 3 bases from V and 0 bases from J, with 5 bases in between. The CDR3 totals 13 residues. The CDR3 bases are TGTGCCAGCAGTTTGCAGGCTAACTATGGCTACACCTTC. This translates into CASSLQANYGYTF.

This clone was observed once. The chain combines TRBV27 with TRBJ1-1, with D maybe TRBD1 (6 bases). The germline V gene encodes CDR1 MNHEY and CDR2 SMNVEV (reference sequence). V was trimmed by 5 bases and J by 0 bases, leaving 16 bases between them. This CDR3 is 16 amino acids long. CDR3 DNA sequence: TGTGCCAGCAGTAGACAGGTGGGAAGCATGAACACTGAAGCTTTCTTT. Its protein is CASSRQVGSMNTEAFF.

V is TRBV6-5 and J is TRBJ2-3, with D possibly matching TRBD1 (6 bases). Germline V gene lookup returns CDR1 MNHEY and CDR2 SVGAGI. This CDR3 contains 14 residues. V was trimmed by 0 bases and J by 10 bases, leaving 14 bases between them. CDR3 bases: TGTGCCAGCAGTTACTCGAGCCCAGGGGTATCGCAGTATTTT. Its protein product is CASSYSSPGVSQYF.

This sequence joins TRBV6-2 or TRBV6-3 and TRBJ2-6, with 7 bases matching TRBD1. V lost 5 bases, J lost 2 bases, and 0 bases stayed unmatched. The germline V gene has CDR1 MNHEY and CDR2 SVGEGT. CDR3 size: 14 residues. The CDR3 here is CASSDRAGANVLTF. The CDR3 DNA reads as TGTGCCAGCAGTGACAGGGCTGGGGCCAACGTCCTGACTTTC.

At least ten counts were recorded for this clone. The chain has TRBV3-1 (or the pseudogene TRBV3-2) and TRBJ1-6; TRBD1 is a possible D gene (5 bases). Trimming removed 4 bases from V and 7 bases from J, with 14 bases in between. Germline V lookup: CDR1 LGHDT, CDR2 YNNKEL (reference sequence). CDR3 size: 15 residues. CDR3 nucleotide sequence: TGTGCCAGCAGCCCTGGGGGACTTGAAAATTCACCCCTCCACTTT. Its protein is CASSPGGLENSPLHF.

The chain combines TRBV10-3 with TRBJ1-6, with TRBD1 matching 8 bases. The CDR3 consists of 13 residues. Looked up from germline, CDR1 is ENHRY and CDR2 is SYGVKD. V gave up 6 bases and J gave up 9 bases; unmatched junction bases: 4. Here the CDR3 reads CAISSGGTSPLHF. The CDR3 DNA reads TGTGCCATCAGCTCAGGGGGCACTTCACCCCTCCACTTT.

The chain joins TRBV7-9 to TRBJ2-1; 9 positions match TRBD2. The CDR3 runs 16 residues. V was pared by 2 bases and J by 8 bases, with 10 bases of the junction left unmatched. Germline loops: CDR1 SEHNR, CDR2 FQNEAQ (reference sequence). The CDR3 DNA sequence: TGTGCCAGCAGCTTATATGCCCTAGCGGGGACCTATGAGCAGTTCTTC. Translating gives CASSLYALAGTYEQFF. The full variable domain, in which reference TRBV7-9 and TRBJ2-1 provide the parts outside the CDR3, is DTGVSQNPRHKITKRGQNVTFRCDPISEHNRLYWYRQTLGQGPEFLTYFQNEAQLEKSRLLSDRFSAERPKGSFSTLEIQRTEQGDSAMYLCASSLYALAGTYEQFFGPGTRLTVL.

As for this clone: At one end, the junction sequence differs from germline, possibly due to a read error. This rearrangement joins TRBV5-6 to TRBJ2-1, with 10 bases that match TRBD2. CDR3 length equals 11 residues. Germline CDR1 SGHDT, CDR2 YYEEEE. The CDR3 protein is CASRRGLAVVF. In DNA, the CDR3 is TGTGCCAGCAGACGTGGACTAGCGGTTGTCTTC. Full variable domain (rest looked up from reference TRBV5-6 and TRBJ2-1): DAGVTQSPTHLIKTRGQQVTLRCSPKSGHDTVSWYQQALGQGPQFIFQYYEEEERQRGNFPDRFSGHQFPNYSSELNVNALLLGDSALYLCASRRGLAVVFGPGTRLTVL.

Of note for this clone: Additional DNA sequences in this sample encode the identical CDR3. The J gene is TRBJ1-1, the V gene TRBV5-1; the D gene is possibly TRBD1 (6 bases). The CDR3 consists of 13 residues. Germline V gene lookup returns CDR1 SGHRS and CDR2 YFSETQ. Trimming removed 2 bases at V and 2 bases at J, with 7 bases between. In DNA form, the CDR3 reads TGCGCCAGCAGCTTACAGGGCAACACTGAAGCTTTCTTT. It encodes CASSLQGNTEAFF.